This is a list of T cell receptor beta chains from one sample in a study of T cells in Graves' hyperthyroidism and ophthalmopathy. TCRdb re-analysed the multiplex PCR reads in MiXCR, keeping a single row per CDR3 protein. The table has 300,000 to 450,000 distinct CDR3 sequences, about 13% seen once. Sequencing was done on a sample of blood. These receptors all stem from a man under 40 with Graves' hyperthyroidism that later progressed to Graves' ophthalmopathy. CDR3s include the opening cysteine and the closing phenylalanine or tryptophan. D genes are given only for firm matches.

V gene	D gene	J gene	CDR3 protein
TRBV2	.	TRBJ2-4	CAGDSQKYF
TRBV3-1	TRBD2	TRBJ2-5	CASSPDLLRDYGQETQYF
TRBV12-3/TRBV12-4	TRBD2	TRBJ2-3	CATPPAGGTDTQYF
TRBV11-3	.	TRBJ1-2	CASSLERGNYGYTF
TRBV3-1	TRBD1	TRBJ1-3	CASSRPGQGGNTIYF
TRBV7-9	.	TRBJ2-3	CASSSRKTDTQYF
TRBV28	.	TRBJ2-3	CASSLWAASDSTDTQYF
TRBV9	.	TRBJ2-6	CASSPRRSGANVLTF
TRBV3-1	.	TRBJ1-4	CASSPGPRAASNEKLFF
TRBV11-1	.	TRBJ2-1	CASSLTPSYGDNEQFF
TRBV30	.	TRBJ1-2	CAWDGTTEVYGYTF
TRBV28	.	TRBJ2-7	CASSLLEGSYEQYF
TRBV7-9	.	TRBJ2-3	CASSLVARSTDTQYF
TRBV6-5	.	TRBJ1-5	CASSYSLGTNQPQHF
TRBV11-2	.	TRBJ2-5	CASSLGGRAQETQLF
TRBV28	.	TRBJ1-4	CASSSPQATNEKLFF
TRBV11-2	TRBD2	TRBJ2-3	CASSSYSSGGRTDTQYF
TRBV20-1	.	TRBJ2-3	CSASPVVGATDTQYF
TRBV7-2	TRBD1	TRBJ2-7	CASSSGTGFQEQYF
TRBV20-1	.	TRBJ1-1	CSARVARMNTEAFF
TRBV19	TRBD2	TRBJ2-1	CASSIGLAGGFDEQFF
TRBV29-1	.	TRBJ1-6	CSDSTDSNSPLHF
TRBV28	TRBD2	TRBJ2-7	CASSLYLSGGAIEQYF
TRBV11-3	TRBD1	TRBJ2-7	CASSLMQGAEEQYF
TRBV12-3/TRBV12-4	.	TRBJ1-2	CASSSTRYGYTF